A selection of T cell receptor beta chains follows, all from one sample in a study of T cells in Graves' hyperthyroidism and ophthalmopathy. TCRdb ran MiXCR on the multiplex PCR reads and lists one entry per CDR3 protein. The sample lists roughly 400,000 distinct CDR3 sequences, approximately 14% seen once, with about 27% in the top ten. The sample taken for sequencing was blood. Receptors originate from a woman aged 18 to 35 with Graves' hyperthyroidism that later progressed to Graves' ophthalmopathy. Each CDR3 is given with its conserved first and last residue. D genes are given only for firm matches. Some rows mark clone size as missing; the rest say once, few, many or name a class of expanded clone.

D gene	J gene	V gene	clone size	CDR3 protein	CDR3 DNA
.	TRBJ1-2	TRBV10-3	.	CAIRQRQETYGYTF	TGTGCCATCAGACAAAGACAGGAGACCTATGGCTACACCTTC
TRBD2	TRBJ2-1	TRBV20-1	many	CSAPRLWTSGSSYNEQFF	TGCAGTGCTCCCCGTCTATGGACTAGCGGGAGCTCCTACAATGAGCAGTTCTTC
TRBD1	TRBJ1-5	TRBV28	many	CASSSLTGSNQPQHF	TGTGCCAGCAGTTCCTTGACAGGGAGCAATCAGCCCCAGCATTTT
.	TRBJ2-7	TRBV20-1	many	CSARVLPTIFLPYEQYF	TGCAGTGCTAGAGTACTCCCGACGATATTCCTTCCCTACGAGCAGTACTTC
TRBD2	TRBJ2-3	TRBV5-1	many	CASSLMGTSGRGLADTQYF	TGCGCCAGCAGCTTGATGGGGACTAGCGGGAGAGGGTTGGCAGATACGCAGTATTTT
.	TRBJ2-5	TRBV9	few	CASSVGQGNIETQYF	TGTGCCAGCAGCGTAGGGCAGGGAAACATAGAGACCCAGTACTTC
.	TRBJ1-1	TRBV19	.	CASSMGQQTLNTEAFF	TGTGCCAGTAGTATGGGGCAGCAAACTTTGAACACTGAAGCTTTCTTT
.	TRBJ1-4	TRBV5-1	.	CASSLQGISEKLFF	TGTGCCAGCAGCTTACAGGGCATTAGTGAAAAACTGTTTTTT
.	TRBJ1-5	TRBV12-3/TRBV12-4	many	CASSFNLGPVANQPQHF	TGTGCCAGCAGTTTCAACCTGGGACCCGTGGCGAATCAGCCCCAGCATTTT
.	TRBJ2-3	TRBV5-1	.	CASSALQTGTDTQYF	TGCGCCAGCAGCGCCCTACAGACAGGCACAGATACGCAGTATTTT
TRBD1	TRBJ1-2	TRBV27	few	CASREFRQGGYGYTF	TGTGCCAGCAGAGAATTTCGACAGGGAGGGTATGGCTACACCTTC
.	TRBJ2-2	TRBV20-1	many	CSARGLDNTGELFF	TGCAGTGCTAGAGGGCTAGACAACACCGGGGAGCTGTTTTTT
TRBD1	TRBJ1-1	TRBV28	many	CASSKTGAPGTEAFF	TGTGCCAGCAGTAAAACAGGGGCCCCGGGGACTGAAGCTTTCTTT
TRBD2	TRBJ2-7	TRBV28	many	CASSPLRASGRTPSYEQYF	TGTGCCAGCAGTCCCCTTCGGGCTAGCGGGAGAACTCCCTCCTACGAGCAGTACTTC
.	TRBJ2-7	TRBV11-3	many	CASSYLWYWYEQYF	TGTGCCAGCAGCTATCTATGGTATTGGTACGAGCAGTACTTC
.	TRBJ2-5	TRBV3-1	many	CASSRNPGPGETQYF	TGTGCCAGCAGCCGGAATCCGGGCCCAGGAGAGACCCAGTACTTC
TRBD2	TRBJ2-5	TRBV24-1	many	CATSNGLGTQYF	TGTGCCACCAGCAACGGACTAGGGACCCAGTACTTC
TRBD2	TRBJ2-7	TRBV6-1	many	CASRVTSASYEQYF	TGTGCCAGCAGAGTGACTAGCGCCTCCTACGAGCAGTACTTC
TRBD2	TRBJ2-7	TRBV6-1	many	CASRFSGRGPYEQYF	TGTGCCAGCAGATTTAGCGGGAGGGGTCCCTACGAGCAGTACTTC
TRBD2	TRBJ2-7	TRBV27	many	CASSLAPGLANYEQYF	TGTGCCAGCAGTCTGGCTCCGGGACTAGCGAACTACGAGCAGTACTTC
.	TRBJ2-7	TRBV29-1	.	CSVEVWGKQYF	TGCAGCGTTGAAGTTTGGGGGAAGCAGTACTTC
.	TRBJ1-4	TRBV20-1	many	CSARDFLGSNEKLFF	TGCAGTGCTAGAGATTTTTTAGGTTCTAATGAAAAACTGTTTTTT
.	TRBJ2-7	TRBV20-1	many	CSGAGPAYEQYF	TGCAGTGGGGCAGGTCCTGCCTACGAGCAGTACTTC
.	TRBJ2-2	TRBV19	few	CASKRRENTGELFF	TGTGCCAGTAAGCGGAGGGAGAACACCGGGGAGCTGTTTTTT
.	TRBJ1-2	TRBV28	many	CASSLHLRSNYGYTF	TGTGCCAGCAGCCTCCATCTACGGAGTAACTATGGCTACACCTTC
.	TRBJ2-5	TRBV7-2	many	CASTYPPGTGETQYF	TGTGCCAGCACCTACCCCCCGGGAACGGGGGAGACCCAGTACTTC
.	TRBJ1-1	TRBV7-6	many	CARPPGGDIKGTEAFF	TGTGCCAGACCTCCCGGGGGCGATATCAAGGGCACTGAAGCTTTCTTT
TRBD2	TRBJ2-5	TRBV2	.	CASSDPLAGIMETQYF	TGTGCCAGCAGTGACCCACTAGCGGGGATAATGGAGACCCAGTACTTC
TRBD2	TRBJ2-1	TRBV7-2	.	CASSFGTSPYNEQFF	TGTGCCAGCAGCTTCGGGACTAGCCCTTACAATGAGCAGTTCTTC
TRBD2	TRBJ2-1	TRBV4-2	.	CASSQVLAGDNEQLF	TGTGCCAGCAGCCAAGTTTTAGCGGGAGACAATGAGCAGCTCTTC
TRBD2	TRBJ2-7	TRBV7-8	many	CASSLHASGRAGYEQYF	TGTGCCAGCAGCTTACACGCGAGCGGGAGGGCCGGGTACGAGCAGTACTTC
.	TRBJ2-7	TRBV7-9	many	CASSPSGAYYEQYF	TGTGCCAGCAGCCCCTCCGGGGCCTACTACGAGCAGTACTTC
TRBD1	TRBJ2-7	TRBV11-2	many	CASSAGQGAWEQYF	TGTGCCAGCAGCGCGGGACAGGGGGCGTGGGAGCAGTACTTC
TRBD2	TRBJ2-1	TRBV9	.	CASSVGGTSDHNEQFF	TGTGCCAGCAGCGTAGGTGGAACTAGCGATCACAATGAGCAGTTCTTC
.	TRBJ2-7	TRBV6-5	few	CASSYTGTGYEQYF	TGTGCCAGCAGTTACACCGGGACTGGCTACGAGCAGTACTTC
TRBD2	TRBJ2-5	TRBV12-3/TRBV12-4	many	CASSLRGPGGTQYF	TGTGCCAGCAGTTTGCGAGGCCCGGGGGGGACCCAGTACTTC
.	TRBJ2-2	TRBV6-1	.	CATLQASVPGELFF	TGTGCCACCTTACAGGCTAGCGTACCCGGGGAGCTGTTTTTT
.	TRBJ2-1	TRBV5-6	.	CASSLCRGGDEQFF	TGTGCCAGCAGCTTGTGCAGGGGTGGAGATGAGCAGTTCTTC
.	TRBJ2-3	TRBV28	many	CASSNSPGTSHTDTQYF	TGTGCCAGCAGTAATTCCCCCGGGACTTCCCACACAGATACGCAGTATTTT
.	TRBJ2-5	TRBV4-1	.	CASSQGWQSQETQYF	TGCGCCAGCAGCCAAGGATGGCAGAGCCAAGAGACCCAGTACTTC
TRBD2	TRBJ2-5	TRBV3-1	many	CASSLRGEFEETQYF	TGTGCCAGCAGCCTTCGGGGGGAGTTCGAGGAGACCCAGTACTTC
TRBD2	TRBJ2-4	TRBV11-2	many	CASSLGLAGVAKNIQYF	TGTGCCAGCAGCTTAGGCCTAGCGGGCGTAGCCAAAAACATTCAGTACTTC